The clone carrying this TCR beta chain appeared many times. The TCRbeta library incorporated unique molecular identifiers. Using its own MiXCR run on the PCR reads, TCRdb lists one record per CDR3 protein. The sample lists approximately 240,000 distinct CDR3 sequences; 7.5% to 10% were seen once. This sample was included in a study of T-cell reconstitution after alpha-beta-depleted transplantation in children. The V end was cut by 0 bases, the J end by 7 bases, with 13 bases between. The CDR3 is made up of 14 amino acids. Germline V CDR1 and CDR2: SGHRS, YFSETQ. The V and J genes are TRBV5-1 and TRBJ1-2; D is undetermined. This receptor was taken from a human donor who donated a stem cell graft to a child with SCID. The specimen comprised PBMCs from the stem cell graft donor, sampled from the stem cell graft. CDR3 DNA sequence: TGCGCCAGCAGCTTGGGGATTCCCTCTGGTGGCTACACCTTC. Encoded protein: CASSLGIPSGGYTF.